A single sample is the source of the 30 T cell receptor beta chains below, sequenced in a study of OX40 agonist ivuxolimab in advanced cancers. Clones were sequenced by immunoSEQ multiplex PCR, and TCRdb holds only the in-frame ones, with some missing. The sample records 60,000 to 65,000 clones, approximately 84% being singletons. The sample consisted of CD4+ or CD8+ T cells sorted from blood, taken in a trial of the OX40 agonist ivuxolimab. Every receptor here comes from an adult with an advanced solid tumor such as melanoma, head and neck, liver or kidney cancer.

J is TRBJ1-1 and V is TRBV2; maybe TRBD1 (5 bases). The CDR3 sequence is 14 residues long. V gave up 6 bases and J gave up 1 base, with 12 bases separating them. Germline V gene sequence: CDR1 SNHLY, CDR2 FYNNEI. DNA for the CDR3: TGTGCCAGCAGAGGGACCTTTCAGAACACTGAAGCTTTCTTT. Translated: CASRGTFQNTEAFF.

Regarding this clone: Only one base separates this from a far larger clonotype, so it likely reflects a read error. In DNA, the CDR3 is TGTGCCAGCAGTGCATACGAGCAGTACTTC. Translating it yields CASSAYEQYF. This chain connects TRBV6-6 to TRBJ2-7; D gene ambiguous. V lost 5 bases to trimming and J lost 4 bases, with 3 bases between them. The CDR3 has 10 amino acids. Germline loops: CDR1 MNHNY, CDR2 SVGAGI (reference sequence).

The rearrangement links TRBV6-6 to TRBJ2-7; D call uncertain. The length of the CDR3 is 13 residues. Germline loops: CDR1 MNHNY, CDR2 SVGAGI (reference sequence). Trimming removed 5 bases from V and 1 base from J, with 9 bases in between. CDR3 loop: CASSQAESYEQYF. Here the CDR3 DNA reads TGTGCCAGCAGTCAGGCGGAGTCCTACGAGCAGTACTTC.

The V and J genes are TRBV4-3 and TRBJ1-4; tentatively, D is TRBD1 (5 bases). The length of the CDR3 is 16 residues. From germline, CDR1 is LGHNA and CDR2 YSLEER. Deletions cut 3 bases from V and 6 bases from J, with 17 bases between. CDR3 amino acids: CASSHAMTADYEKLFF. As DNA, the CDR3 is TGCGCCAGCAGCCACGCCATGACAGCGGATTATGAAAAACTGTTTTTT.

This clone has a single count. This sequence joins TRBV5-1 and TRBJ1-3; D is uncertain. V was pared by 4 bases and J by 1 base, with 12 bases between. The germline V gene has CDR1 SGHRS and CDR2 YFSETQ. The CDR3 is 15 residues long. The CDR3 sequence: CASSPQGGSGNTIYF. CDR3 bases: TGCGCCAGCAGCCCCCAAGGAGGATCTGGAAACACCATATATTTT.

The chain combines TRBV11-2 with TRBJ2-7; maybe TRBD1 (6 bases). Trimming pared 7 bases from V and 2 bases from J, leaving 18 bases between. This CDR3 contains 15 residues. Per the germline V gene, CDR1 is SGHAT and CDR2 is FQNNGV. As DNA, the CDR3 is TGTGCCAGCACCCCCGGGACACACCGAACCTACGAGCAGTACTTC. Encoded protein: CASTPGTHRTYEQYF.

This clone is a singleton in its sample. The genes are TRBV4-1 and TRBJ2-5, with 7 nucleotides matching TRBD1. Germline V gene data show CDR1 as MGHRA and CDR2 as YSYEKL. V lost 6 bases and J lost 5; bases outside the gene matches: 12. This CDR3 region has 15 residues. DNA of the CDR3: TGCGCCAGCAGACCCCTAGGACAGGCGGCGGAGACCCAGTACTTC. This gives the protein CASRPLGQAAETQYF.

The chain combines TRBV7-2 with TRBJ2-7, with a tentative D call TRBD2 (6 bases). CDR1 and CDR2 (germline): SGHTA, FQGNSA. Trimming removed 5 bases from V and 4 bases from J, with 15 bases in between. There are 14 residues in the CDR3. The CDR3 is CASSASRDLYEQYF. In DNA, the CDR3 is TGTGCCAGCAGCGCGAGCCGGGACTTGTACGAGCAGTACTTC.

This clone was seen only once. The V gene is TRBV12-2, the J gene TRBJ1-2; TRBD1 was called by the table and not checked on the DNA. TRBV12-2 is noted as a pseudogene. The CDR3 covers 15 residues. The CDR3 sequence is CATQPRYRGNYGYTF. CDR3 nucleotides: TGTGCAACCCAACCACGCTACAGGGGAAACTATGGCTACACCTTC.

This clone was picked up one time. The chain joins TRBV7-2 to TRBJ2-3; no firm D call. Trimming stripped 5 bases from V and 6 bases from J, with 15 bases between. The CDR3 runs 14 residues. The germline CDR1 and CDR2 sequences are SGHTA and FQGNSA. The CDR3 loop reads CASSPGSLTDTQYF. In DNA form, the CDR3 reads TGTGCCAGCAGCCCCGGCAGCCTCACCGATACGCAGTATTTT.

This sequence joins TRBV2 and TRBJ1-5; 7 nucleotides align to TRBD1. The V gene's germline CDR1 is SNHLY and CDR2 FYNNEI. CDR3 length: 15 residues. V dropped 0 bases and J dropped 7; count of bases not matched to a gene: 6. CDR3 in amino acids: CASSEARGQRQPQHF. The CDR3 DNA reads TGTGCCAGCAGTGAAGCAAGGGGGCAGCGGCAGCCCCAGCATTTT.

The genes are TRBV11-2 and TRBJ2-5; 11 bases agree with TRBD2. With 1 base clipped from V and 2 bases from J, the junction kept 6 bases outside the gene matches. There are 17 residues in the CDR3. CDR1 is SGHAT and CDR2 is FQNNGV in the germline V gene. DNA of the CDR3: TGTGCCAGCAGCTTAGGGGCTAGCGGGGGGCAACAAGAGACCCAGTACTTC. It is translated as CASSLGASGGQQETQYF. Using reference TRBV11-2 and TRBJ2-5 for the parts outside the CDR3, the full variable domain is EAGVAQSPRYKIIEKRQSVAFWCNPISGHATLYWYQQILGQGPKLLIQFQNNGVVDDSQLPKDRFSAERLKGVDSTLKIQPAKLEDSAVYLCASSLGASGGQQETQYFGPGTRLLVL.

This chain joins TRBV2 and TRBJ2-3, with D possibly matching TRBD2 (6 bases). Trimming pared 5 bases from V and 14 bases from J, leaving 29 bases between. This CDR3 comprises 16 residues. Germline V gene sequence: CDR1 SNHLY, CDR2 FYNNEI. CDR3 region: CASSNSGTSGTVRSYF. The DNA of the CDR3 is TGTGCCAGCAGTAATTCCGGGACTTCCGGGACGGTTAGGTCGTATTTT.

The genes are TRBV6-6 and TRBJ1-1; 8 bases align to TRBD1. The CDR3 consists of 15 residues. In germline, CDR1 is MNHNY, CDR2 SVGAGI (reference sequence). The V and J ends lost 6 bases and 0 bases, in that order; junction bases with no gene match: 6. Written as DNA, the CDR3 is TGTGCCAGCAGACGACAGGGGACCCTGAACACTGAAGCTTTCTTT. Its protein product is CASRRQGTLNTEAFF.

The chain combines TRBV6-5 with TRBJ2-5, with TRBD1 identical over 7 bases. The length of the CDR3 is 15 residues. Trimming took 5 bases from V and 2 from J; bases not matched to a gene: 8. CDR1 MNHEY and CDR2 SVGAGI come from the germline V gene. The CDR3 loop reads CASSPTGLPQETQYF. The CDR3 DNA reads TGTGCCAGCAGTCCGACAGGGTTGCCTCAAGAGACCCAGTACTTC.

Points on this clone: At the DNA level, this CDR3 is encoded by other sequences in the same sample as well. The chain uses TRBV18 and TRBJ1-5, with no clear D. The CDR3 loop spans 14 amino acids. Deletions cut 0 bases from V and 3 bases from J, with 6 bases between. Germline V gene data show CDR1 as KGHSH and CDR2 as LQKENI. The CDR3 sequence: CASSPPGPNQPQHF. The CDR3 DNA follows: TGTGCCAGCTCACCACCAGGGCCCAATCAGCCCCAGCATTTT.

Sample share makes this clone medium-sized. The chain uses TRBV29-1 and TRBJ1-2, with a weak D call TRBD1 (6 bases). This CDR3 spans 11 amino acids. The V end was cut by 4 bases, the J end by 6 bases, with 9 bases between. Germline V CDR1 and CDR2: SQVTM, ANQGSEA. CDR3 bases: TGCAGCGTTGGCAGGGGCGATGGCTACACCTTC. Residues: CSVGRGDGYTF. Filled out from reference TRBV29-1 and TRBJ1-2, the complete variable domain reads SAVISQKPSRDICQRGTSLTIQCQVDSQVTMMFWYRQQPGQSLTLIATANQGSEATYESGFVIDKFPISRPNLTFSTLTVSNMSPEDSSIYLCSVGRGDGYTFGSGTRLTVV.

The V and J genes are TRBV7-9 and TRBJ1-1; TRBD1 is a possible D gene (6 bases). CDR3 length: 14 amino acids. V dropped 3 bases and J dropped 3 bases, with 11 bases sitting between them. Germline values: CDR1 SEHNR, CDR2 FQNEAQ (reference sequence). The CDR3 DNA is TGTGCCAGCAGCTTTCAGGGGCGTGACACTGAAGCTTTCTTT. It codes for CASSFQGRDTEAFF.

Written as DNA, the CDR3 is TGTGCCAGCAGCCCCGGGGCAGGTCACTATGGCTACACCTTC. Translated: CASSPGAGHYGYTF. This chain links TRBV28 with TRBJ1-2, with a possible D match to TRBD1 (5 bases). Germline V gives CDR1 MDHEN, CDR2 SYDVKM. V was pared by 6 bases and J by 3 bases, with 14 bases between. The CDR3 length is 14 residues.

The V call is TRBV7-9, the J call TRBJ1-1, with TRBD1 matching 8 bases. The CDR3 sequence is 14 residues long. J was trimmed by 5 bases and V by 5 bases; bases with no gene match: 7. Germline V gene lookup returns CDR1 SEHNR and CDR2 FQNEAQ (reference sequence). The CDR3 DNA reads as TGTGCCAGCAGCCCGACAGGGGATCGAACTGAAGCTTTCTTT. It translates to CASSPTGDRTEAFF.

This chain joins TRBV2 and TRBJ2-5; D ambiguous. V was clipped by 3 bases and J by 5 bases, with 7 bases between them. The CDR3 sequence is 12 residues long. The germline CDR1 and CDR2 sequences are SNHLY and FYNNEI. CDR3 amino acids: CASSDLGETQYF. In DNA, the CDR3 is TGTGCCAGCAGTGACTTGGGGGAGACCCAGTACTTC.

The V and J genes are TRBV2 and TRBJ2-6; possibly TRBD2 for D (5 bases). The germline V gene encodes CDR1 SNHLY and CDR2 FYNNEI. V was pared by 9 bases and J by 2 bases, with 11 bases between. This CDR3 comprises 14 residues. The CDR3, as DNA: TGTGCCAGTTATCCGGGAACTGGGGCCAACGTCCTGACTTTC. This encodes CASYPGTGANVLTF.

The J gene is TRBJ1-1, the V gene TRBV9; no clear D. Per germline, CDR1 SGDLS and CDR2 YYNGEE. Trimming cost V 4 bases and J 7 bases, with 11 bases left between them. The CDR3 sequence is 12 residues long. CDR3 residues: CASSPGEGEAFF. The DNA of the CDR3 is TGTGCCAGCAGCCCCGGCGAGGGTGAAGCTTTCTTT.

The chain couples TRBV29-1 to TRBJ1-1; the D is unclear. The CDR3 runs 12 residues. V lost 4 bases and J lost 4, with 10 bases in between. Germline V CDR1 and CDR2: SQVTM, ANQGSEA. CDR3 sequence: CSVGSGVTEAFF. The CDR3 DNA sequence: TGCAGCGTTGGCTCCGGGGTCACTGAAGCTTTCTTT.

This chain links TRBV6-5 with TRBJ2-5; possibly TRBD2 for D (5 bases). CDR1 and CDR2 from the germline V gene are MNHEY and SVGAGI. CDR3 length: 16 amino acids. Trimming pared 2 bases from V and 2 bases from J, leaving 15 bases between. The CDR3 DNA is TGTGCCAGCAGTTACCGCCCACACCGGGGTCAAGAGACCCAGTACTTC. Translating it yields CASSYRPHRGQETQYF.

This rearrangement joins TRBV7-2 to TRBJ2-7; TRBD1 might be the D (7 bases). With 5 bases removed from V and 0 bases from J, the gap between germline ends came to 14 bases. The length of the CDR3 is 15 residues. Per germline, CDR1 SGHTA and CDR2 FQGNSA. The DNA of the CDR3 is TGTGCCAGCAGCCCTTCAGGGGGGTTCTCCTACGAGCAGTACTTC. Encoded protein: CASSPSGGFSYEQYF.

This clone showed up just once. At one boundary the junction diverges from the germline segment, which might be a read error. The rearrangement uses TRBV5-1 and TRBJ1-3, with D possibly being TRBD1 (6 bases). The CDR3 is made up of 15 amino acids. Germline V gives CDR1 SGHRS, CDR2 YFSETQ. CDR3 bases: TGTGCCAGCAGCGGAACGGACAGCTCTGGAAACACCATATATTTT. Residues: CASSGTDSSGNTIYF.

The V call is TRBV27, the J call TRBJ2-2, with 8 nucleotides matching TRBD1. CDR1 is MNHEY and CDR2 is SMNVEV in the germline V gene (reference sequence). J gave up 5 bases and V 5 bases, and 7 bases lay outside the gene matches. This CDR3 region has 15 residues. This CDR3 reads CASSPGTGRTGELFF. CDR3 coding DNA: TGTGCCAGCAGTCCAGGGACAGGCAGGACCGGGGAGCTGTTTTTT.

The table lists this clone with a few counts. The chain recombines TRBV19 with TRBJ1-2, with a tentative D call TRBD1 (5 bases). V was trimmed by 7 bases and J by 6 bases, leaving 6 bases between them. Germline values: CDR1 LNHDA, CDR2 SQIVND (reference sequence). The CDR3 runs to 10 residues. Here the CDR3 DNA reads TGTGCCAGTAAAGGGGATGGCTACACCTTC. Its protein is CASKGDGYTF.

The CDR3 spells CASSLEQSKQFF. CDR3 nucleotides: TGCGCCAGCAGCTTGGAACAGAGTAAGCAGTTCTTC. The chain carries TRBV5-1 and TRBJ2-1; D is undetermined. Germline V gene data show CDR1 as SGHRS and CDR2 as YFSETQ. This CDR3 comprises 12 residues. Trimming shortened V by 0 bases and J by 11 bases, and 9 bases separated the two germline ends.